This TCR beta chain derives from a study of T cell repertoires in aging, cancer and after chemotherapy. The template was genomic DNA from peripheral blood, not RNA. This clonotype came up a few times. The antigen remains unidentified. Looked up from germline, CDR1 is MNHNY and CDR2 is SVGAGI (reference sequence). V lost 2 bases, J lost 0 bases, and 10 bases lay in between. This CDR3 comprises 15 residues. Study-level points and caveats: In each cancer cohort, median generation probability increased across chemotherapy, suggesting thymic output rebounded. In cancer patients, declining TCR diversity with age involved lost richness and lost evenness. Compared with age-matched healthy donors, untreated hematological or solid cancer patients showed higher blood TCR clonality. No conclusions about immunological memory after chemotherapy can be drawn from the repertoire data.

Rearranged V-D-J TRB sequences were amplified with a mixed TRB-A/B primer pool. TCRdb used MiXCR to reprocess the multiplex PCR reads, holding one entry per CDR3 protein. The data contain about 9,000 distinct CDR3 sequences, 25% to 40% of them singletons. The source material was blood. The genes are TRBV6-6 and TRBJ1-2; D unresolved. The source is a human donor in good health. The CDR3 nucleotides read TGTGCCAGCAGTTACGATGTCACTTCTAACTATGGCTACACCTTC. This translates into CASSYDVTSNYGYTF.